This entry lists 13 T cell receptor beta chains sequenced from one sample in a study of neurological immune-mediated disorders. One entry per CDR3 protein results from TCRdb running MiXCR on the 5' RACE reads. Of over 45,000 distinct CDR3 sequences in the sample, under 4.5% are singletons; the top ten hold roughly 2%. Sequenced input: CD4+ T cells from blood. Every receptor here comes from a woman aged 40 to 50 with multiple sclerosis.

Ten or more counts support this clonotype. CDR3 protein: CASSLGGGRGSTDTQYF. Here the CDR3 DNA reads TGTGCCAGCAGCTTAGGAGGAGGGCGGGGGAGCACAGATACGCAGTATTTT. The V and J genes are TRBV7-2 and TRBJ2-3, with 7 bases lining up with TRBD2. The V gene's germline CDR1 is SGHTA and CDR2 FQGNSA. CDR3 size: 17 residues. V gave up 1 base and J gave up 0 bases; unmatched junction bases: 7. The complete variable domain, with remaining parts taken from reference TRBV7-2 and TRBJ2-3, reads GAGVSQSPSNKVTEKGKDVELRCDPISGHTALYWYRQSLGQGLEFLIYFQGNSAPDKSGLPSDRFSAERTGGSVSTLTIQRTQQEDSAVYLCASSLGGGRGSTDTQYFGPGTRLTVL.

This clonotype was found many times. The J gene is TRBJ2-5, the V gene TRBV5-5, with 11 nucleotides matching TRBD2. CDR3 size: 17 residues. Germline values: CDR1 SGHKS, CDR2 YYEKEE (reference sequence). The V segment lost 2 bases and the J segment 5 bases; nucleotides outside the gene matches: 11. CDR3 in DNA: TGTGCCAGCAGCTTTGGAGGTAGCGGGGGGGCTCGGGAGACCCAGTACTTC. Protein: CASSFGGSGGARETQYF.

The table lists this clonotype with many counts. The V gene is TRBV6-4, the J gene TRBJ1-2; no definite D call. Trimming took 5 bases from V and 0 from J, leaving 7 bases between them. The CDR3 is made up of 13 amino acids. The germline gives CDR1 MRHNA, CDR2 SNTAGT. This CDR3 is CASSPEANYGYTF. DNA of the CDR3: TGTGCCAGCAGTCCGGAAGCTAACTATGGCTACACCTTC.

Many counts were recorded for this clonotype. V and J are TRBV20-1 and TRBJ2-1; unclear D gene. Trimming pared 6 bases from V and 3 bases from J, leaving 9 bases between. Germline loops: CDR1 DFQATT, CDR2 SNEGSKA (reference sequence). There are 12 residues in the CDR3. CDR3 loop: CSAIPLYNEQFF. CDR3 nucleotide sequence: TGCAGTGCCATTCCCCTCTACAATGAGCAGTTCTTC.

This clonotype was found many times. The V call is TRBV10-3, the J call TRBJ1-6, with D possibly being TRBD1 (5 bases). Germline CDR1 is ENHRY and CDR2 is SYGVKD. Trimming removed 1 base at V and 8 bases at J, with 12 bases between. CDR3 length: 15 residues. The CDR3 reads CAISEFGQGDSPLHF. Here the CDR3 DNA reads TGTGCCATCAGTGAGTTTGGACAAGGAGATTCACCCCTCCACTTT.

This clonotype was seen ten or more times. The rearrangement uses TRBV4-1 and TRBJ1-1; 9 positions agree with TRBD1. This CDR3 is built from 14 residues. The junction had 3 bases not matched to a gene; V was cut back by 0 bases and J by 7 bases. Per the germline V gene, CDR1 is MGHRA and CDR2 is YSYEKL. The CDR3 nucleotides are TGCGCCAGCAGCCAAGACGACAGGGGGATTGAAGCTTTCTTT. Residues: CASSQDDRGIEAFF.

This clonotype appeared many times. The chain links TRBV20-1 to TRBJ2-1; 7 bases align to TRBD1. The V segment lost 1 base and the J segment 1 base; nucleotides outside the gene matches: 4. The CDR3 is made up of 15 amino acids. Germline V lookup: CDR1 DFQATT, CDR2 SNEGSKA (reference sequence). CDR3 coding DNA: TGCAGTGCTAGAGGGACAGGAGATTCCTACAATGAGCAGTTCTTC. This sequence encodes CSARGTGDSYNEQFF.

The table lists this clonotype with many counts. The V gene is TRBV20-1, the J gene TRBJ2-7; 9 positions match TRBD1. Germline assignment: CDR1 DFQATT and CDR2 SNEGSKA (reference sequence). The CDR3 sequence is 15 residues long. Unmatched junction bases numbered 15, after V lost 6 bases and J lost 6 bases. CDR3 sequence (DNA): TGCAGTGCATATAGTGAAGGACAGGGGAAGGTCGAGCAGTACTTC. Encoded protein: CSAYSEGQGKVEQYF.

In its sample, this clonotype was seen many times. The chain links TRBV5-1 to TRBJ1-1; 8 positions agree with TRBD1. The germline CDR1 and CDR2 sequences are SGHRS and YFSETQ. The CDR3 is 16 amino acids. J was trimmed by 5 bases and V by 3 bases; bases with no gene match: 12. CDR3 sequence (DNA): TGCGCCAGCAGCTCCGACGCCAGACAGGGGTGGACTGAAGCTTTCTTT. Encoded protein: CASSSDARQGWTEAFF.

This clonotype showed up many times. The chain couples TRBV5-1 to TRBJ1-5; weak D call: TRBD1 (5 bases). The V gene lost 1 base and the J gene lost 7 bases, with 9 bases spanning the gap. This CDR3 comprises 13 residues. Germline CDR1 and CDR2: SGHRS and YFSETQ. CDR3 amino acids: CASSLQGEQPQHF. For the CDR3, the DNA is TGCGCCAGCAGCTTGCAGGGAGAACAGCCCCAGCATTTT.

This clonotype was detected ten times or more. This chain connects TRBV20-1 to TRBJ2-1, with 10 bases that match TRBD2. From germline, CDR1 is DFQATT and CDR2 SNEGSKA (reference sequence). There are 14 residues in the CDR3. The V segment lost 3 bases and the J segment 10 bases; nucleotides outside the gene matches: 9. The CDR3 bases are TGCAGTGCTAGTTCGGTAGCGGGGGGTGGAGAGCAGTTCTTC. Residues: CSASSVAGGGEQFF.

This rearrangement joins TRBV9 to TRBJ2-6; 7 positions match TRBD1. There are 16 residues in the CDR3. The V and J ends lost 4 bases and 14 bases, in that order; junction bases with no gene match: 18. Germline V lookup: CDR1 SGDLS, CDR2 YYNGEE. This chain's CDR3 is CASSPTADRVIGFLTF. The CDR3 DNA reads TGTGCCAGCAGCCCTACCGCAGACAGGGTAATAGGATTCCTGACTTTC.

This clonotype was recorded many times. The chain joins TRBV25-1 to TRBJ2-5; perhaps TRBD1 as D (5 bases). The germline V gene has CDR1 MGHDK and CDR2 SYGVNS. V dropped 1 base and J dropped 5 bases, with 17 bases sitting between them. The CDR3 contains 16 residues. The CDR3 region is CASSEFATVQGETQYF. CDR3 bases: TGTGCCAGCAGTGAATTTGCGACAGTGCAAGGGGAGACCCAGTACTTC.